This TCR beta chain was retrieved from a study of OX40 agonist ivuxolimab in advanced cancers. Broadly, across the study: Ivuxolimab was an agonistic, fully human IgG2 monoclonal antibody directed against OX40 (CD134), a costimulatory receptor. Prior anti-PD-1, anti-PD-L1 or anti-CTLA-4 therapy was permitted, and 30% to 50% of dose-escalation patients had received checkpoint inhibitors. The point of sequencing TCRbeta in the periphery was to test whether ivuxolimab changed TCR sequence diversity and drove clonal T-cell expansion. The monotherapy dose-escalation portion (N of about 50 patients) of the phase I ivuxolimab trial is reported in the paper. Intravenous ivuxolimab was administered to patients every 2 weeks at six dose levels: 0.01, 0.1, 0.3, 1.5, 3 and 10 mg/kg. Of the roughly 54 patients in dose escalation, around 20 had hepatocellular carcinoma, some 15 had melanoma, 9 had renal cell carcinoma and 9 had head and neck cancer. Partial responses occurred in three dose-escalation patients: two with cutaneous melanoma and one with hepatocellular carcinoma. In the dose-escalation cohort, 70% to 90% of patients were male, and the mean age was approximately 60 years with a range of roughly 20 to 85.

Patients with autoimmune disease history or receiving systemic immunosuppression were excluded from the trial. In every dose cohort, peripheral blood was drawn for TCR sequencing at baseline, cycle 4 day 1, and cycle 7 day 1. The samples were drawn from a first-in-human, open-label, multicenter phase I dose-escalation trial of ivuxolimab. Adults with locally advanced or metastatic melanoma, renal cell carcinoma, hepatocellular carcinoma or head and neck squamous cell carcinoma were enrolled in the trial. Before TCR sequencing, CD4+ and CD8+ T cells were separately sorted from peripheral blood. In regard to this clone: This clone's antigen is unknown. Base qualities are missing; no much larger clone stands one base away.

Study-wide conclusions, independent of this receptor: In the 0.1-3.0 mg/kg groups, partial responders were among the patients with the lowest normalized peripheral clonal expansion, particularly in CD8+ T cells. Clonal expansion of both CD4+ and CD8+ blood T cells was observed from baseline to week 6 at doses 0.1 to 3.0 mg/kg. On average, CD8+ T cells showed more expanded clones than CD4+ T cells after ivuxolimab. Low levels of normalized T-cell clonal expansion were also shown by some nonresponding patients. The antigen specificity of the peripheral T cells that underwent clonal expansion was not determined.

Genomic DNA was isolated from the sorted cells so that the TCRbeta CDR3 region could be sequenced. TCRbeta CDR3 regions were sequenced using the immunoSEQ Assay. This is the immuneACCESS table as TCRdb keeps it, with only in-frame sequences that have V and J called. A part of the clones is gone; compared with another copy, unresolved V genes explain less than half, and the rest is unexplained. This sample holds about 47,000 clones; around four fifths were observed only once. Of the sample, around a quarter falls within the top ten clones. The source of this sequence is an adult with an advanced solid tumor such as melanoma, head and neck, liver or kidney cancer. The material sequenced was CD4+ or CD8+ T cells sorted from blood, taken in a trial of the OX40 agonist ivuxolimab.

CDR3 reads: CSVEGVWGNTEAFF. The sequence in DNA is TGCAGCGTTGAAGGGGTGTGGGGGAACACTGAAGCTTTCTTT. The chain couples TRBV29-1 to TRBJ1-1, with an unclear D gene assignment. The CDR3 starts with the cysteine, ends with the phenylalanine, and has 14 residues. CDR3 DNA is the only sequence kept; it has 42 bases, read in frame from the first base. V sheds 1 base and J sheds 1 base, leaving 10 bases between their ends. CDR1 and CDR2 were assigned from the germline V gene as SQVTM and ANQGSEA.